The 16 T cell receptor beta chains below all came from one sample that was sequenced in a study of radiotherapy plus CTLA-4 blockade in lung cancer. Using immunoSEQ multiplex PCR, the repertoire was profiled, and TCRdb retains in-frame clones only, with some absent. The table records 23,000 or so clones, around 70% of them present only once. The sequencing used peripheral blood, collected from a patient treated with radiotherapy plus ipilimumab. The receptors here all came from a human donor with non-small cell lung cancer whose response to radiotherapy plus ipilimumab could not be evaluated.

The CDR3 DNA follows: TGCGCCAGCAGCTTCCAGGGCAACCAAGAGACCCAGTACTTC. Its protein is CASSFQGNQETQYF. The J gene is TRBJ2-5, the V gene TRBV5-1; TRBD1 might be the D (5 bases). The V and J ends lost 2 bases and 0 bases respectively, with 8 bases between them. CDR3 length: 14 residues. Germline values: CDR1 SGHRS, CDR2 YFSETQ.

The J gene is TRBJ1-2, the V gene TRBV6-5; tentatively, D is TRBD1 (5 bases). From germline, CDR1 is MNHEY and CDR2 SVGAGI. With 7 bases removed from V and 2 bases from J, the gap between germline ends came to 14 bases. The CDR3 has 14 residues. CDR3 in amino acids: CASTPFRENYGYTF. The CDR3 nucleotides are TGTGCCAGCACCCCCTTCAGGGAAAACTATGGCTACACCTTC.

This sequence joins TRBV4-2 and TRBJ2-3, with 8 bases that match TRBD2. This CDR3 region has 17 residues. Unmatched junction bases numbered 10, after V lost 0 bases and J lost 5 bases. CDR1 and CDR2 (germline): LGHNA, YNFKEQ. The CDR3 nucleotides read TGTGCCAGCAGCCAAGATTCTACGGGAGGGCCTGGAGATACGCAGTATTTT. As protein: CASSQDSTGGPGDTQYF.

The J gene is TRBJ2-5, the V gene TRBV15; tentatively, D is TRBD2 (7 bases). Trimming took 5 bases from V and 2 from J, leaving 15 bases between them. The CDR3 runs 15 residues. Germline CDR1 reads LNHNV; CDR2 reads YYDKDF (reference sequence). CDR3 nucleotide sequence: TGTGCCACCAGCCCTAGGGGGGGGACGCAAGAGACCCAGTACTTC. Translated, it gives CATSPRGGTQETQYF.

The V and J genes are TRBV19 and TRBJ2-3, with a tentative D call TRBD2 (5 bases). From germline, CDR1 is LNHDA and CDR2 SQIVND (reference sequence). The CDR3 totals 14 residues. Trimming removed 3 bases from V and 1 base from J, with 8 bases in between. This chain's CDR3 is CASSIERRTDTQYF. As DNA, the CDR3 is TGTGCCAGTAGTATCGAGCGGCGCACAGATACGCAGTATTTT.

The chain couples TRBV7-2 to TRBJ2-1, with TRBD1 matching over 10 bases. Germline V gives CDR1 SGHTA, CDR2 FQGNSA. The trim removed 5 bases at V and 0 bases at J, leaving 4 bases unmatched. The CDR3 spans 16 residues. The CDR3: CASSLRDRGSYNEQFF. The CDR3 DNA is TGTGCCAGCAGCCTCCGGGACAGGGGCTCCTACAATGAGCAGTTCTTC.

The CDR3 is CASSHRTGNEKLFF. For the CDR3, the DNA is TGTGCCAGCAGCCATCGGACAGGGAATGAAAAACTGTTTTTT. This rearrangement joins TRBV5-4 to TRBJ1-4, with 8 bases matching TRBD1. Germline CDR1 reads SGHNT; CDR2 reads YYREEE (reference sequence). V lost 4 bases to trimming and J lost 5 bases; unmatched junction nucleotides: 4. This CDR3 is 14 amino acids long.

This chain joins TRBV5-1 and TRBJ1-1, with D perhaps TRBD1 (6 bases). V was clipped by 3 bases and J by 8 bases, with 20 bases between them. Germline lookup yields CDR1 SGHRS and CDR2 YFSETQ. The length of the CDR3 is 15 residues. CDR3 in amino acids: CASSSSPGGAREAFF. DNA for the CDR3: TGCGCCAGCAGCTCATCCCCGGGGGGGGCCCGGGAAGCTTTCTTT.

Only one count was recorded for this clone. This chain links TRBV30 with TRBJ2-7, with 12 bases that match TRBD1. The germline gives CDR1 GTSNPN, CDR2 SVGIG (reference sequence). The CDR3 runs to 12 residues. The DNA of the CDR3 is TGTGCTTGGGACAGGGGGCTTGGGGAGCAGTACTTC. This sequence encodes CAWDRGLGEQYF.

The V call is TRBV18, the J call TRBJ2-7; D might be TRBD2 (6 bases). Germline V gene lookup returns CDR1 KGHSH and CDR2 LQKENI. There are 15 residues in the CDR3. V lost 0 bases and J lost 5, with 14 bases in between. The CDR3 here is CASSPPGGSFNEQYF. CDR3 in DNA: TGTGCCAGCTCACCACCGGGAGGCTCTTTTAACGAGCAGTACTTC.

The chain links TRBV11-2 to TRBJ1-4, with TRBD1 matching 8 bases. CDR1 and CDR2 (germline): SGHAT, FQNNGV. The CDR3 totals 15 residues. Germline trimming cut 3 bases from V and 7 bases from J; bases unmatched to any gene: 7. The CDR3 region is CASSFFGQGGEKLFF. The CDR3 nucleotides are TGTGCCAGCAGCTTCTTTGGACAGGGAGGTGAAAAACTGTTTTTT.

The rearrangement uses TRBV4-1 and TRBJ2-4; 10 nucleotides agree with TRBD2. The CDR3 loop spans 18 amino acids. The germline CDR1 and CDR2 sequences are MGHRA and YSYEKL. V lost 2 bases, J lost 0 bases, and 7 bases stayed unmatched. CDR3 coding DNA: TGCGCCAGCAGCCAAATTCAGCAGCGGGAGGGAGCCAAAAACATTCAGTACTTC. As protein: CASSQIQQREGAKNIQYF.

This clone was recorded a few times. The chain is built from TRBV5-6 and TRBJ1-5; D is uncertain. The CDR3 consists of 14 residues. CDR1 and CDR2 (germline): SGHDT, YYEEEE. Deletions cut 1 base from V and 6 bases from J, with 11 bases between. In DNA form, the CDR3 reads TGTGCCAGCAGCTTGAGGGCGGAGGGTCAGCCCCAGCATTTT. Protein product: CASSLRAEGQPQHF.

The V call is TRBV5-1, the J call TRBJ2-3; TRBD1 matches at 11 bases. The CDR3 runs 18 residues. Germline V CDR1 and CDR2: SGHRS, YFSETQ. V lost 0 bases and J lost 3; bases outside the gene matches: 9. Here the CDR3 DNA reads TGCGCCAGCAGCTTGGCCCGCGGGACAGGGGGGAGGACAGATACGCAGTATTTT. It is translated as CASSLARGTGGRTDTQYF. Filled out from reference TRBV5-1 and TRBJ2-3, the complete variable domain reads KAGVTQTPRYLIKTRGQQVTLSCSPISGHRSVSWYQQTPGQGLQFLFEYFSETQRNKGNFPGRFSGRQFSNSRSEMNVSTLELGDSALYLCASSLARGTGGRTDTQYFGPGTRLTVL.

This chain joins TRBV7-2 and TRBJ2-1, with D maybe TRBD1 (5 bases). The CDR3 runs 15 residues. V lost 1 base to trimming and J lost 3 bases, with 10 bases between them. Germline CDR1 is SGHTA and CDR2 is FQGNSA. As DNA, the CDR3 is TGTGCCAGCAGCTTAGGAAACGGACACTACAATGAGCAGTTCTTC. Protein: CASSLGNGHYNEQFF. Supplemented by reference TRBV7-2 and TRBJ2-1, the full variable domain reads GAGVSQSPSNKVTEKGKDVELRCDPISGHTALYWYRQSLGQGLEFLIYFQGNSAPDKSGLPSDRFSAERTGGSVSTLTIQRTQQEDSAVYLCASSLGNGHYNEQFFGPGTRLTVL.

V usage is TRBV5-1 and J usage is TRBJ2-3, with a possible D match to TRBD2 (6 bases). CDR1 SGHRS and CDR2 YFSETQ come from the germline V gene. The V and J ends lost 0 bases and 0 bases respectively, with 14 bases between them. This CDR3 has 17 residues. The CDR3 DNA sequence: TGCGCCAGCAGCTTGGATTTAGCGGACTATAGCACAGATACGCAGTATTTT. This translates into CASSLDLADYSTDTQYF.